This T cell receptor (beta chain) was identified in a study of regulatory T cells in long-lasting Graves disease. Study conclusions and caveats: For persistent Graves' patients, TCR diversity was lower than for newly diagnosed ones.

The authors built TCR beta libraries using iRepertoire HTBI primers and Arm-PCR of CDR3 regions. TCRdb processed the multiplex PCR reads anew with MiXCR; each CDR3 protein has one entry. The sample gives approximately 400,000 distinct CDR3 sequences, more than 13% of which show up once; over 15% is in the top ten. This clonotype appeared a few times. What it binds is unknown. The sample's time point: newly diagnosed GD, antithyroid drugs for less than 3 months. The TCR library was made from RNA extracted from PBMCs. Collection of peripheral blood (nine milliliters) was done using EDTA tubes. These data also formed part of another study, on T cells in Graves' hyperthyroidism and ophthalmopathy. From that paper: With a duration under 2 months, the hyperthyroidism was newly diagnosed in patients aged 18 to 65.

The clonotype originates from a woman in her twenties or thirties with Graves disease. The material sequenced was peripheral blood mononuclear cells (PBMCs), taken at new diagnosis, from a patient treated with antithyroid drugs.

The CDR3 sequence is CASSHPIGRQGSYEQYF. The CDR3 nucleotides are TGTGCCAGCAGCCACCCCATTGGGAGACAGGGGTCCTACGAGCAGTACTTC. This chain connects TRBV3-1 to TRBJ2-7; 8 nucleotides align to TRBD1. Unmatched junction bases numbered 11, after V lost 3 bases and J lost 1 base. Germline loops: CDR1 LGHDT, CDR2 YNNKEL (reference sequence). CDR3 length: 17 amino acids.